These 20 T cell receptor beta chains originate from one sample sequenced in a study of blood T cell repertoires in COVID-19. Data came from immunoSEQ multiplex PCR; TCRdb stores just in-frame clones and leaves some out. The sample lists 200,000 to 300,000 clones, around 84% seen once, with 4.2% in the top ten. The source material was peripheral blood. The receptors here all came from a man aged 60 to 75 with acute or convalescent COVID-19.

CDR3 residues: CASHTSRELGSGGYTF. CDR3 in DNA: TGTGCCAGCCATACCTCCCGGGAGCTCGGGTCGGGCGGCTACACCTTC. The chain has TRBV2 and TRBJ1-2; D gene ambiguous. Germline V CDR1 and CDR2: SNHLY, FYNNEI. The CDR3 spans 16 residues. V lost 8 bases, J lost 8 bases, and 27 bases lay in between.

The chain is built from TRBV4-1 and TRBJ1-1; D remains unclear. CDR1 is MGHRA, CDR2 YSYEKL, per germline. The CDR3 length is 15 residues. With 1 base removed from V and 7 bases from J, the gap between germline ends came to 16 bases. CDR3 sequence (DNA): TGCGCCAGCAGCCAAGGGCGGCAGCGAAATGTTGAAGCTTTCTTT. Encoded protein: CASSQGRQRNVEAFF.

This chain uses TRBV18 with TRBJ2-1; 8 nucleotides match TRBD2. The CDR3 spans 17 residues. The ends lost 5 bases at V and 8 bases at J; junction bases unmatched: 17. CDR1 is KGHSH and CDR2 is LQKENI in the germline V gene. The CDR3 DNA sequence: TGTGCCAGCTCATTGCACGCGGAAGCGGGAGCGGCGGATGAGCAGTTCTTC. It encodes CASSLHAEAGAADEQFF. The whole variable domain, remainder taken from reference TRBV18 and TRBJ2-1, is NAGVMQNPRHLVRRRGQEARLRCSPMKGHSHVYWYRQLPEEGLKFMVYLQKENIIDESGMPKERFSAEFPKEGPSILRIQQVVRGDSAAYFCASSLHAEAGAADEQFFGPGTRLTVL.

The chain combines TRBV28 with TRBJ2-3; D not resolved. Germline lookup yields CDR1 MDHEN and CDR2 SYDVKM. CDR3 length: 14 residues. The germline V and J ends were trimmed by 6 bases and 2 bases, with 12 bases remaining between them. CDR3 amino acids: CASSLNTLTDTQYF. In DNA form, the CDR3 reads TGTGCCAGCAGCCTGAACACCCTCACAGATACGCAGTATTTT.

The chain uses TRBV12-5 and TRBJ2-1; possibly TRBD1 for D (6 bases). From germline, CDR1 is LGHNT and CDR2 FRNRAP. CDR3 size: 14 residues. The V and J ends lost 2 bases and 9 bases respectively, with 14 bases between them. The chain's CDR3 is CASGLTRGGGEQFF. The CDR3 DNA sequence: TGTGCTAGTGGTTTGACCAGGGGTGGGGGTGAGCAGTTCTTC.

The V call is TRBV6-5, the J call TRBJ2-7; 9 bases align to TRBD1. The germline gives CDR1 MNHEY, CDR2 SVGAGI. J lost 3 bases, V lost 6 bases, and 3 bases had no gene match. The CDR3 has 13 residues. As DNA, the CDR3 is TGTGCCAGCAGCCGGGACAGGGACTACGAGCAGTACTTC. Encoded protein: CASSRDRDYEQYF.

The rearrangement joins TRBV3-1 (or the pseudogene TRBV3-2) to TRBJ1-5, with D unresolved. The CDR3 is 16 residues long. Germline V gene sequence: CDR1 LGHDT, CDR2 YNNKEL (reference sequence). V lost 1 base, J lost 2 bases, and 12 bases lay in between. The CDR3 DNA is TGTGCCAGCAGCCAAGGCGGCAGAGTCGGCAATCAGCCCCAGCATTTT. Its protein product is CASSQGGRVGNQPQHF.

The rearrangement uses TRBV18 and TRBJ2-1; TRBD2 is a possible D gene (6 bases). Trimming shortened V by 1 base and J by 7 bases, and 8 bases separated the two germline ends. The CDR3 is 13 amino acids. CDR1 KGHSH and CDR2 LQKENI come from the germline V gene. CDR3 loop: CASSPRLVNEQFF. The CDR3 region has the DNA TGTGCCAGCTCACCACGACTAGTTAATGAGCAGTTCTTC.

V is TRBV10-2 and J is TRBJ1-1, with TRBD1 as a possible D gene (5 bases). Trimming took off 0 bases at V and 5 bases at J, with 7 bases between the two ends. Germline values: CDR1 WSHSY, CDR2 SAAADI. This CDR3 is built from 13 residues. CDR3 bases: TGCGCCAGCAGTGAGTCGGAGGGGACTGAAGCTTTCTTT. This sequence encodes CASSESEGTEAFF.

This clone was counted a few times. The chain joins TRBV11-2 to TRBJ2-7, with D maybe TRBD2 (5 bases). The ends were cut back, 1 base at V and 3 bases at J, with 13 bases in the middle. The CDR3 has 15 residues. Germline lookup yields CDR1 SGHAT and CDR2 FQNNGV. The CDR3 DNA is TGTGCCAGCAGCTTAGGGACTTACGATAACTACGAGCAGTACTTC. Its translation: CASSLGTYDNYEQYF.

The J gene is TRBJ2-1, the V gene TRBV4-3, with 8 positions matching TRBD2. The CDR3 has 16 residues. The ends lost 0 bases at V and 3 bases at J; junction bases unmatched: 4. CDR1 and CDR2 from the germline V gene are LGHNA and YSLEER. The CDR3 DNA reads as TGCGCCAGCAGCCAAGAGGGTAGCGGGGACTACAATGAGCAGTTCTTC. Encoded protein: CASSQEGSGDYNEQFF.

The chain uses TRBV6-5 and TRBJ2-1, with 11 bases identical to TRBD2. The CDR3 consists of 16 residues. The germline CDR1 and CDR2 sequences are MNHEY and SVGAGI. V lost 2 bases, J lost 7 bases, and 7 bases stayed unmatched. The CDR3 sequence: CASSYLAGGRRNEQFF. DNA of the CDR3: TGTGCCAGCAGTTACCTAGCGGGGGGCCGGAGGAATGAGCAGTTCTTC.

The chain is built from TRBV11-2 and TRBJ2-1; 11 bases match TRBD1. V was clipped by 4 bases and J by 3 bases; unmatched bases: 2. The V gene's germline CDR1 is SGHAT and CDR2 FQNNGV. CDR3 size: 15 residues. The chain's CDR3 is CASSWGQGVYNEQFF. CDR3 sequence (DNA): TGTGCCAGCAGCTGGGGACAGGGGGTCTACAATGAGCAGTTCTTC.

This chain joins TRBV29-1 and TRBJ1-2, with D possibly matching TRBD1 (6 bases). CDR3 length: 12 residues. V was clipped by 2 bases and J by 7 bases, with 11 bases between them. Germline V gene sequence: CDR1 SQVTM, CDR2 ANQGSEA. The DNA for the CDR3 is TGCAGCGTTGAATCAGGGGAAATTGGCTACACCTTC. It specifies CSVESGEIGYTF.

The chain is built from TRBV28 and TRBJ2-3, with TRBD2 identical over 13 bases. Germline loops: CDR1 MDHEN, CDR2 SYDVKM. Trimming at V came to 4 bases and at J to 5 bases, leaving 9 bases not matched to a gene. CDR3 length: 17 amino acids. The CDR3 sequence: CASSSRTSGSFVDTQYF. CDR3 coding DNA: TGTGCCAGCAGTTCGAGGACTAGCGGGAGTTTCGTAGATACGCAGTATTTT. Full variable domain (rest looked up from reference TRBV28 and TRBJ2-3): DVKVTQSSRYLVKRTGEKVFLECVQDMDHENMFWYRQDPGLGLRLIYFSYDVKMKEKGDIPEGYSVSREKKERFSLILESASTNQTSMYLCASSSRTSGSFVDTQYFGPGTRLTVL.

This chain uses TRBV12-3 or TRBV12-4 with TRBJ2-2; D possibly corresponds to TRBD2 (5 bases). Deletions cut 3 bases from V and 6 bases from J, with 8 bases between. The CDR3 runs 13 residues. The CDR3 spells CASSLTNPGELFF. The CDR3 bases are TGTGCCAGCAGTTTGACTAATCCCGGGGAGCTGTTTTTT.

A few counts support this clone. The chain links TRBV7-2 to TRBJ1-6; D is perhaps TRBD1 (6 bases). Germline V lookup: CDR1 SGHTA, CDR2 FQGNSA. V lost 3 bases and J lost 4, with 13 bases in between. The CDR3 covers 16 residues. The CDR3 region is CASSLGGARYNSPLHF. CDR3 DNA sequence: TGTGCCAGCAGCTTGGGGGGGGCGCGGTATAATTCACCCCTCCACTTT. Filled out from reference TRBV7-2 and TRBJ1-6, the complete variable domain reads GAGVSQSPSNKVTEKGKDVELRCDPISGHTALYWYRQSLGQGLEFLIYFQGNSAPDKSGLPSDRFSAERTGGSVSTLTIQRTQQEDSAVYLCASSLGGARYNSPLHFGNGTRLTVT.

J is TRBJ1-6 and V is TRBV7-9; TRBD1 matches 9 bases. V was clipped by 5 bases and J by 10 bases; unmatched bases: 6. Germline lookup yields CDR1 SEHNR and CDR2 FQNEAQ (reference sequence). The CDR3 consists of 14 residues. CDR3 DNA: TGTGCCAGCAGCAAGGGACAGGGAATATCACCCCTCCACTTT. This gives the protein CASSKGQGISPLHF.

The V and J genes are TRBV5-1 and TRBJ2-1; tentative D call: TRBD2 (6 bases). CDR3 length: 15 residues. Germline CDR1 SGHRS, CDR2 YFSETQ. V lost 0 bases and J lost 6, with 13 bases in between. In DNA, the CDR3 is TGCGCCAGCAGCTTGGGGCTAGCGTTGGGCAATGAGCAGTTCTTC. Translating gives CASSLGLALGNEQFF.

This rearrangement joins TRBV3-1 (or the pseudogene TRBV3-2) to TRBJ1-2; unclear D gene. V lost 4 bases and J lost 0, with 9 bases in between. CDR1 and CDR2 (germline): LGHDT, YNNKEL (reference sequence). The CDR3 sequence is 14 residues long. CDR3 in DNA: TGTGCCAGCAGCCCTAGAACCCCTAACTATGGCTACACCTTC. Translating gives CASSPRTPNYGYTF.